This TCR beta chain is from a study of OX40 agonist ivuxolimab in advanced cancers. The wider study: From 23 to 79 years was the age range, with a mean of around 56 years, and 65% to 90% were male. One hepatocellular carcinoma and a couple of cutaneous melanoma patients partially responded.

General study results and limits: Low normalized clonal expansion also occurred in some nonresponding patients.

Concerning this clone: The antigen remains unidentified.

Sequencing used immunoSEQ multiplex PCR; TCRdb keeps in-frame clones, though not all of them. The data show about 53,000 clones, nearly 80% seen once. Trimming took 1 base from V and 0 from J, leaving 9 bases between them. Per the germline V gene, CDR1 is SGHTA and CDR2 is FQGNSA. The CDR3 covers 15 residues. This chain uses TRBV7-2 with TRBJ1-1, with D unresolved. This specimen consisted of CD4+ or CD8+ T cells sorted from blood, obtained in a trial of the OX40 agonist ivuxolimab. This receptor was taken from an adult with an advanced solid tumor such as melanoma, head and neck, liver or kidney cancer. The CDR3 region has the DNA TGTGCCAGCAGCTTAGTTGGGTTCATGAACACTGAAGCTTTCTTT. The encoded protein is CASSLVGFMNTEAFF.